The 22 T cell receptor beta chains listed next were all sequenced from one sample in a study of control samples from healthy donors and cancer patients. Method: immunoSEQ multiplex PCR; TCRdb's copy keeps in-frame clones and lacks some. The sample includes just over 6,500 clones, approximately 83% of them seen just once. The sequencing sample was made of formalin-fixed, paraffin-embedded tissue. The receptors were gathered from a male donor with melanoma.

V and J are TRBV5-4 and TRBJ1-1, with D possibly TRBD1 on 5 matching bases. The CDR3 covers 13 residues. Germline assignment: CDR1 SGHNT and CDR2 YYREEE (reference sequence). V gave up 5 bases and J gave up 1 base, with 9 bases separating them. The CDR3 sequence: CASRSGQNTEAFF. The CDR3 nucleotides read TGTGCCAGCAGATCCGGACAGAACACTGAAGCTTTCTTT. Full variable domain (outside the CDR3, taken from reference TRBV5-4 and TRBJ1-1): ETGVTQSPTHLIKTRGQQVTLRCSSQSGHNTVSWYQQALGQGPQFIFQYYREEENGRGNFPPRFSGLQFPNYSSELNVNALELDDSALYLCASRSGQNTEAFFGQGTRLTVV.

Of note for this clone: The limits of the CDR3 on the DNA are not certain, so only TCRdb's listed CDR3 is given. This sequence joins TRBV6-5 and TRBJ2-4; TRBD2 was called by the table and not checked on the DNA. The CDR3 sequence runs 16 residues, both termini included. Germline values: CDR1 MNHEY, CDR2 SVGAGI. CDR3 sequence reads: CASSYAFGPGKNIQYF.

J is TRBJ2-3 and V is TRBV10-3; 7 bases are shared with TRBD1. J lost 4 bases, V lost 7 bases, and 11 bases had no gene match. Germline V gives CDR1 ENHRY, CDR2 SYGVKD. This CDR3 spans 15 amino acids. The CDR3 nucleotides are TGTGCCATCAAGGGACAGATTTCGTTTCCAGATACGCAGTATTTT. It translates to CAIKGQISFPDTQYF.

The J gene is TRBJ2-2, the V gene TRBV27; D is undetermined. CDR1 is MNHEY, CDR2 SMNVEV, per germline (reference sequence). This CDR3 is built from 13 residues. The germline V and J ends were trimmed by 5 bases and 1 base, with 5 bases remaining between them. The CDR3 bases are TGTGCCAGCAGTCCTAAGAACACCGGGGAGCTGTTTTTT. Its translation: CASSPKNTGELFF.

The chain employs TRBV7-3 and TRBJ1-2; D perhaps matches TRBD1 (5 bases). V was pared by 0 bases and J by 4 bases, with 6 bases between. This CDR3 is 13 amino acids long. Germline V gene sequence: CDR1 SGHTA, CDR2 FQGTGA. DNA of the CDR3: TGTGCCAGCAGCTTAACCGGGGGCTATGGCTACACCTTC. Translating gives CASSLTGGYGYTF.

For the CDR3, the DNA is TGTGCCAGCAGCCGGGACGAAAAACTGTTTTTT. It is translated as CASSRDEKLFF. The V call is TRBV6-6, the J call TRBJ1-4; a weak D match, TRBD1 (5 bases). The length of the CDR3 is 11 residues. V lost 6 bases to trimming and J lost 8 bases, with 7 bases between them. Germline V gene data show CDR1 as MNHNY and CDR2 as SVGAGI (reference sequence).

This clone was seen a single time. This chain uses TRBV21-1 with TRBJ1-6. TRBV21-1 is recorded as a pseudogene. The CDR3 spans 13 residues. CDR3 bases: TGTGCCAGCTCGAAAAGAGGAAATTCACCCCTCCACTTT. This translates into CASSKRGNSPLHF.

This sequence joins TRBV7-9 and TRBJ2-7; D not resolved. Trimming removed 3 bases from V and 6 bases from J, with 6 bases in between. The CDR3 contains 11 residues. The germline CDR1 and CDR2 sequences are SEHNR and FQNEAQ (reference sequence). DNA of the CDR3: TGTGCCAGCAGCTTCGACCGCGAGCAGTACTTC. Translated: CASSFDREQYF.

The J gene is TRBJ1-3, the V gene TRBV6-1; 7 bases match TRBD1. This CDR3 is 15 amino acids long. Looked up from germline, CDR1 is MNHNS and CDR2 is SASEGT. The V segment lost 6 bases and the J segment 3 bases; nucleotides outside the gene matches: 8. CDR3 sequence: CASRSDRAGGNTIYF. The CDR3 DNA reads as TGTGCCAGCAGGTCCGACAGGGCTGGTGGAAACACCATATATTTT.

The V call is TRBV5-1, the J call TRBJ1-4; D possibly corresponds to TRBD1 (5 bases). Trimming removed 4 bases from V and 5 bases from J, with 12 bases in between. The CDR3 consists of 14 residues. Per the germline V gene, CDR1 is SGHRS and CDR2 is YFSETQ. The CDR3 nucleotides read TGCGCCAGCAGCCTTGAACGGGGGAATGAAAAACTGTTTTTT. The encoded protein is CASSLERGNEKLFF.

In nucleotides, the CDR3 is TGTGCCACCAGTTCGGGACAGGGTACGAATGAGCAGTTCTTC. This translates into CATSSGQGTNEQFF. This sequence joins TRBV24-1 and TRBJ2-1, with 9 bases that match TRBD1. Looked up from germline, CDR1 is KGHDR and CDR2 is SFDVKD. The V gene end was trimmed by 6 bases and the J gene end by 7 bases; junction bases not matched to a gene: 6. The CDR3 is 14 residues long.

The rearrangement links TRBV29-1 to TRBJ1-1; TRBD1 might be the D (6 bases). The ends were cut back, 4 bases at V and 1 base at J, with 16 bases in the middle. This CDR3 has 15 residues. Germline V gene data show CDR1 as SQVTM and CDR2 as ANQGSEA. The CDR3 nucleotides read TGCAGCGTTGTCTTGGCAGGGGCACCGAACACTGAAGCTTTCTTT. This encodes CSVVLAGAPNTEAFF.

The chain is built from TRBV6-2 or TRBV6-3 and TRBJ1-3; D call uncertain. The germline gives CDR1 MNHEY, CDR2 SVGEGT. With 4 bases removed from V and 0 bases from J, the gap between germline ends came to 10 bases. The CDR3 length is 15 residues. The CDR3 DNA reads as TGTGCCAGCAGTTCGAGACGCCACTCTGGAAACACCATATATTTT. Encoded protein: CASSSRRHSGNTIYF.

V gene TRBV4-1 combines with J gene TRBJ2-2; D not resolved. This CDR3 contains 15 residues. V lost 0 bases and J 0 bases, leaving 5 bases between the germline ends. Germline V gene data show CDR1 as MGHRA and CDR2 as YSYEKL. CDR3 loop: CASSQDSANTGELFF. In nucleotides, the CDR3 is TGCGCCAGCAGCCAAGATTCAGCGAACACCGGGGAGCTGTTTTTT.

The gene calls are TRBV2 and TRBJ2-2; D might be TRBD2 (6 bases). Germline CDR1 SNHLY, CDR2 FYNNEI. The CDR3 spans 14 residues. V was cut by 2 bases and J by 7 bases, with 11 bases left in between. CDR3 coding DNA: TGTGCCAGCAGTGAAAATGGAGGGATCGGGGAGCTGTTTTTT. Its protein product is CASSENGGIGELFF. Full variable domain (remainder filled in from reference TRBV2 and TRBJ2-2): EPEVTQTPSHQVTQMGQEVILRCVPISNHLYFYWYRQILGQKVEFLVSFYNNEISEKSEIFDDQFSVERPDGSNFTLKIRSTKLEDSAMYFCASSENGGIGELFFGEGSRLTVL.

V is TRBV5-1 and J is TRBJ1-6; D might be TRBD1 (6 bases). CDR3 size: 13 residues. V was trimmed by 5 bases and J by 6 bases, leaving 9 bases between them. The germline V gene encodes CDR1 SGHRS and CDR2 YFSETQ. The CDR3 loop reads CASRGQSNSPLHF. The DNA of the CDR3 is TGCGCCAGCAGGGGACAAAGTAATTCACCCCTCCACTTT.

This chain uses TRBV6-1 with TRBJ1-2; D is ambiguous. Germline V lookup: CDR1 MNHNS, CDR2 SASEGT. Trimming stripped 1 base from V and 4 bases from J, with 7 bases between. This CDR3 contains 13 residues. Here the CDR3 reads CASSEGWGYGYTF. Written as DNA, the CDR3 is TGTGCCAGCAGTGAAGGGTGGGGCTATGGCTACACCTTC.

The chain carries TRBV20-1 and TRBJ2-5; perhaps TRBD2 as D (6 bases). Trimming took off 3 bases at V and 2 bases at J, with 13 bases between the two ends. This CDR3 comprises 14 residues. The germline gives CDR1 DFQATT, CDR2 SNEGSKA (reference sequence). CDR3 sequence reads: CSASASGLQETQYF. CDR3 in DNA: TGCAGTGCTAGTGCTTCGGGACTGCAAGAGACCCAGTACTTC.

This chain uses TRBV6-5 with TRBJ2-7; 8 nucleotides align to TRBD2. Germline loops: CDR1 MNHEY, CDR2 SVGAGI. The length of the CDR3 is 14 residues. V shed 6 bases, J shed 6 bases, and the junction held 10 bases outside the gene matches. This CDR3 reads CASSPRGGGGEQYF. In nucleotides, the CDR3 is TGTGCCAGCAGCCCACGGGGGGGAGGTGGCGAGCAGTACTTC.

This sequence joins TRBV12-5 and TRBJ2-3; 10 bases fit TRBD2. This CDR3 region has 14 residues. Trimming cost V 6 bases and J 3 bases; bases outside gene matches: 3. The germline V gene encodes CDR1 LGHNT and CDR2 FRNRAP. The CDR3 DNA reads TGTGCTAGTGGAGGAGCGGGGGGGACAGATACGCAGTATTTT. Translating it yields CASGGAGGTDTQYF.

The rearrangement uses TRBV21-1 and TRBJ1-1. TRBV21-1 is a listed pseudogene. The CDR3 spans 14 residues. The CDR3 is CASSKGTAGTEAFF. CDR3 coding DNA: TGTGCCAGCAGCAAAGGGACGGCCGGCACTGAAGCTTTCTTT.

This clone occurred a few times. The rearrangement joins TRBV7-9 to TRBJ1-3, with 12 positions matching TRBD1. CDR3 length: 16 amino acids. Germline V gene lookup returns CDR1 SEHNR and CDR2 FQNEAQ (reference sequence). Trimming at V came to 5 bases and at J to 4 bases, leaving 6 bases not matched to a gene. The CDR3 is CASSPRDRGPGNTIYF. The CDR3 nucleotides read TGTGCCAGCAGCCCCCGGGACAGGGGGCCCGGAAACACCATATATTTT.